Only one count was recorded for the clone carrying this T cell receptor beta chain. The data were obtained in a study of cytomegalovirus exposure and HLA in healthy donors. The CDR3 loop spans 17 amino acids. The J segment lost 3 bases and the V segment lost 0 bases, leaving 12 bases of the junction unmatched. Germline values: CDR1 SGHRS, CDR2 YFSETQ. Both 60 Vbeta primers and 13 Jbeta primers went into the PCR. Sequencing used immunoSEQ multiplex PCR; TCRdb keeps in-frame clones, though not all of them. Of around 150,000 clones listed, roughly 75% are singletons. This TCR came from a man aged 35 to 55 in good health and CMV-seropositive. Sequencing was carried out using PBMCs. The V and J genes are TRBV5-1 and TRBJ2-7, with TRBD1 matching 7 bases. The DNA for the CDR3 is TGCGCCAGCAGCTTGGCTCGCGGACAGGCGCCGAACTACGAGCAGTACTTC. It translates to CASSLARGQAPNYEQYF.